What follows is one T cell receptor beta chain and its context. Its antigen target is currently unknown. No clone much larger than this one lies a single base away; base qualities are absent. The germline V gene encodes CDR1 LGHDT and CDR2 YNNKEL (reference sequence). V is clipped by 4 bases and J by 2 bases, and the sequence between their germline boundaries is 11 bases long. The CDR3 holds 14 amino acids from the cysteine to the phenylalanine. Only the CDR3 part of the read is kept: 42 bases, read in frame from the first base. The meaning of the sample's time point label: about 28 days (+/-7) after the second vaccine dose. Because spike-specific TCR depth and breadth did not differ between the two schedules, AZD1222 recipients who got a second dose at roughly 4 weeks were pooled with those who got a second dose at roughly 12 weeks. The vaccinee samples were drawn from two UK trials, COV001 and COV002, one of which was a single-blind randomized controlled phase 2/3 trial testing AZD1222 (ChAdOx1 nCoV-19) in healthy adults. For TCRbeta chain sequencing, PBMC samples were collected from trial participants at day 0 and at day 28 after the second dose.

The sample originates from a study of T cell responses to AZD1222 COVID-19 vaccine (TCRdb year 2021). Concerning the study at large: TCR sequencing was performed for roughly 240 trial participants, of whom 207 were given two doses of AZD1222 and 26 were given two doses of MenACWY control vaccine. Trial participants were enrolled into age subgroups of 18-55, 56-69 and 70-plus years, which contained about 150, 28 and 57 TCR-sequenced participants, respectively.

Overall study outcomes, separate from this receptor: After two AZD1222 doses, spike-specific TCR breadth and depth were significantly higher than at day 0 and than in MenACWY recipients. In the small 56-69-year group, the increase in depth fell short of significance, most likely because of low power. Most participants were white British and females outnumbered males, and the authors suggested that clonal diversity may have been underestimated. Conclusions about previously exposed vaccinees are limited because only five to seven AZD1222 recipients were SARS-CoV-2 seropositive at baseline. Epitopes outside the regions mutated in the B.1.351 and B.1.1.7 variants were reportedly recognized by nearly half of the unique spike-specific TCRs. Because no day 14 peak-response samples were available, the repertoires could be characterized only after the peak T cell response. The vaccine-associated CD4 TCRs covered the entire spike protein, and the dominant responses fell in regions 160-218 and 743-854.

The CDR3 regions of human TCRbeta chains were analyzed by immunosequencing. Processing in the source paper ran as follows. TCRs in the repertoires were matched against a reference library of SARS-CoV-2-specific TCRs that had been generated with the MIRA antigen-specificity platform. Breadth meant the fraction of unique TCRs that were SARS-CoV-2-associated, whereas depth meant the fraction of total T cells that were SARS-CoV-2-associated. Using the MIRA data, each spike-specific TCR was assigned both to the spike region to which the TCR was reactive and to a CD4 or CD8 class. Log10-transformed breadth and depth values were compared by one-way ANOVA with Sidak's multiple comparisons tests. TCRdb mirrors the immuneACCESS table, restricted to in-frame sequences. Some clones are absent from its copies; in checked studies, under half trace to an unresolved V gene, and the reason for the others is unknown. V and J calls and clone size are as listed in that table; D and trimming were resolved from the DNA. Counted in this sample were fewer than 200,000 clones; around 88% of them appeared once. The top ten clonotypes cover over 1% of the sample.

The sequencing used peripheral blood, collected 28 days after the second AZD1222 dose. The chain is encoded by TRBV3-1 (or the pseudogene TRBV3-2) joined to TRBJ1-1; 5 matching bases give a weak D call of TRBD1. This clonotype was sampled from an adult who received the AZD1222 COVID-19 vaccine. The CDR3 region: CASSPRGVNTEAFF. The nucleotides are TGTGCCAGCAGCCCCCGGGGGGTAAACACTGAAGCTTTCTTT.